The 19 T cell receptor beta chains given below trace back to one sample, sequenced in a study of early T cells in non-severe SARS-CoV-2 infection. TCRdb independently ran MiXCR on the 5' RACE reads; one entry per CDR3 protein. This sample has roughly 52,000 distinct CDR3 sequences, with about 6.1% found just once. Here the sequenced sample was whole blood, taken at baseline. The receptors shown here come from an adult who was a healthcare worker with PCR-confirmed SARS-CoV-2 infection or an uninfected control (not recorded which).

In its sample, this clonotype was seen many times. This chain uses TRBV5-5 with TRBJ2-7; perhaps TRBD2 as D (5 bases). There are 13 residues in the CDR3. Germline assignment: CDR1 SGHKS and CDR2 YYEKEE (reference sequence). Trimming left V 0 bases short and J 2 bases short, with 6 bases between. The CDR3 sequence is CASSLALAYEQYF. CDR3 DNA: TGTGCCAGCAGCTTGGCACTAGCCTACGAGCAGTACTTC.

This clonotype was detected ten times or more. The genes are TRBV5-4 and TRBJ2-7; 8 bases are a match to TRBD1. V was clipped by 2 bases and J by 3 bases; unmatched bases: 4. The CDR3 spans 14 residues. Germline V gene lookup returns CDR1 SGHNT and CDR2 YYREEE (reference sequence). The CDR3, as DNA: TGTGCCAGCAGCTTAACAGGGGGGCTCTACGAGCAGTACTTC. Encoded protein: CASSLTGGLYEQYF.

This clonotype was picked up a small number of times. The gene calls are TRBV7-2 and TRBJ2-7; TRBD2 agrees at 8 bases. The CDR3 is made up of 12 amino acids. Germline values: CDR1 SGHTA, CDR2 FQGNSA. Trimming cost V 10 bases and J 4 bases; bases outside gene matches: 6. The CDR3 nucleotides are TGTGCCACCCGGGAGGGCTGGTACGAGCAGTACTTC. The encoded protein is CATREGWYEQYF.

This clonotype was detected ten times or more. V is TRBV7-6 and J is TRBJ2-5; the match to TRBD2 covers 11 bases. The V and J ends lost 1 base and 4 bases, in that order; junction bases with no gene match: 11. Germline V gives CDR1 SGHVS, CDR2 FNYEAQ. This CDR3 comprises 18 residues. DNA of the CDR3: TGTGCCAGCAGCTTAGTCCAGCGACTAGCGGGACTTACAGAGACCCAGTACTTC. It translates to CASSLVQRLAGLTETQYF.

This clonotype was seen more than once but under ten times. The chain links TRBV28 to TRBJ1-6; weak D call: TRBD1 (5 bases). Trimming left V 3 bases short and J 7 bases short, with 13 bases between. This CDR3 has 15 residues. Germline V lookup: CDR1 MDHEN, CDR2 SYDVKM. The CDR3 coding sequence is TGTGCCAGCAGTTTTTTGAGGGGTGGAAATTCACCCCTCCACTTT. Its protein product is CASSFLRGGNSPLHF.

In this sample, this clonotype turned up many times. The rearrangement uses TRBV5-6 and TRBJ1-1, with D possibly TRBD1 on 5 matching bases. CDR3 length: 14 residues. Germline loops: CDR1 SGHDT, CDR2 YYEEEE. The V end lost 4 bases, the J end lost 4 bases, and 14 bases lay between the germline ends. CDR3 protein: CASSIRQLPTEAFF. The CDR3 DNA sequence: TGTGCCAGCAGCATAAGACAGCTTCCCACTGAAGCTTTCTTT. The whole variable domain, remainder taken from reference TRBV5-6 and TRBJ1-1, is DAGVTQSPTHLIKTRGQQVTLRCSPKSGHDTVSWYQQALGQGPQFIFQYYEEEERQRGNFPDRFSGHQFPNYSSELNVNALLLGDSALYLCASSIRQLPTEAFFGQGTRLTVV.

In its sample, this clonotype was seen a few times. This sequence joins TRBV4-3 and TRBJ1-1; D is ambiguous. The V gene's germline CDR1 is LGHNA and CDR2 YSLEER. The V end was cut by 0 bases, the J end by 3 bases, with 8 bases between. CDR3 size: 14 residues. The CDR3 spells CASSQERRYTEAFF. In nucleotides, the CDR3 is TGCGCCAGCAGCCAAGAGAGAAGGTACACTGAAGCTTTCTTT.

This clonotype has a handful of counts. The V and J genes are TRBV19 and TRBJ2-1; TRBD1 agrees at 11 bases. Germline-derived CDR1 and CDR2 are LNHDA and SQIVND (reference sequence). V lost 8 bases, J lost 3 bases, and 6 bases stayed unmatched. CDR3 size: 15 residues. CDR3 in DNA: TGTGCCAGTCTTAAGGGGACAGGGGGCTACAATGAGCAGTTCTTC. Residues: CASLKGTGGYNEQFF.

J is TRBJ1-2 and V is TRBV12-3 or TRBV12-4, with 7 nucleotides matching TRBD1. CDR3 length: 14 amino acids. V shed 10 bases and J 2 bases; nucleotides not matched to a gene: 10. For the CDR3, the DNA is TGTGCCATAACCCCCCGGGACAGCAACTATGGCTACACCTTC. Its translation: CAITPRDSNYGYTF.

This clonotype appeared many times. V gene TRBV4-1 combines with J gene TRBJ1-2; the D is unclear. CDR3 length: 16 amino acids. V dropped 0 bases and J dropped 3 bases, with 14 bases sitting between them. CDR1 MGHRA and CDR2 YSYEKL come from the germline V gene. In DNA form, the CDR3 reads TGCGCCAGCAGCCAAGATCGAATTCCCGCTTACTATGGCTACACCTTC. Translation: CASSQDRIPAYYGYTF.

Many counts were recorded for this clonotype. The V gene is TRBV29-1, the J gene TRBJ2-1; 8 bases are a match to TRBD1. V was clipped by 4 bases and J by 10 bases; unmatched bases: 6. The germline V gene encodes CDR1 SQVTM and CDR2 ANQGSEA. This CDR3 has 12 residues. As DNA, the CDR3 is TGCAGCGTTGGATCAGGGGGCAGGGAGCAGTTCTTC. This gives the protein CSVGSGGREQFF.

V and J are TRBV5-6 and TRBJ2-2, with TRBD2 as a possible D gene (5 bases). V lost 3 bases to trimming and J lost 5 bases, with 11 bases between them. This CDR3 is built from 14 residues. Germline loops: CDR1 SGHDT, CDR2 YYEEEE. The CDR3 DNA is TGTGCCAGCAGCTGGGGAGCCCGGACCGGGGAGCTGTTTTTT. Translating gives CASSWGARTGELFF.

This clonotype came up many times. The chain employs TRBV12-3 or TRBV12-4 and TRBJ2-1; D gene uncertain. The CDR3 consists of 15 residues. The V end was cut by 5 bases, the J end by 6 bases, with 17 bases between. CDR3 coding DNA: TGTGCCAGCAGTCCCAAGAATGGAGCCAGCAATGAGCAGTTCTTC. This translates into CASSPKNGASNEQFF.

This clonotype was seen repeatedly, ten times or more. The chain is built from TRBV7-2 and TRBJ1-3; D call uncertain. Between the trimmed V and J ends, which lost 5 bases and 0 bases, there was a span of 11 bases. This CDR3 has 15 residues. Per germline, CDR1 SGHTA and CDR2 FQGNSA. CDR3 in amino acids: CASSPRSISGNTIYF. The CDR3 DNA reads TGTGCCAGCAGCCCCCGATCTATCTCTGGAAACACCATATATTTT.

This chain uses TRBV12-3 or TRBV12-4 with TRBJ2-3; 11 positions agree with TRBD2. The V gene end was trimmed by 7 bases and the J gene end by 2 bases; junction bases not matched to a gene: 14. CDR3 size: 18 residues. This CDR3 is CASKTRLAGSPSTDTQYF. CDR3 in DNA: TGTGCCAGCAAGACCAGACTAGCGGGGTCCCCTTCCACAGATACGCAGTATTTT.

The V call is TRBV9, the J call TRBJ1-4; D not resolved. The CDR3 contains 15 residues. Trimming took 1 base from V and 2 from J, leaving 9 bases between them. Germline V gene sequence: CDR1 SGDLS, CDR2 YYNGEE. CDR3 in amino acids: CASSVMLGTNEKLFF. DNA of the CDR3: TGTGCCAGCAGCGTAATGCTTGGGACTAATGAAAAACTGTTTTTT.

This clonotype occurred a few times. This chain uses TRBV13 with TRBJ2-3, with TRBD2 matching 12 bases. Trimming took 7 bases from V and 2 from J; bases not matched to a gene: 19. The CDR3 runs to 20 residues. Germline V lookup: CDR1 PRHDT, CDR2 FYEKMQ (reference sequence). Written as DNA, the CDR3 is TGTGCCAGCACCGCCAGAACGGGACTAGCGGGCCTCGAATACACAGATACGCAGTATTTT. Translated, it gives CASTARTGLAGLEYTDTQYF.

This clonotype came up a few times. This chain joins TRBV15 and TRBJ2-5, with D tentatively TRBD1 (5 bases). The CDR3 is 16 amino acids. The V gene's germline CDR1 is LNHNV and CDR2 YYDKDF (reference sequence). V lost 1 base to trimming and J lost 0 bases, with 12 bases between them. The CDR3 loop is CATSRGIGAYQETQYF. In nucleotides, the CDR3 is TGTGCCACCAGCAGAGGAATAGGGGCCTACCAAGAGACCCAGTACTTC.

The sample holds a few counts of this clonotype. The rearrangement links TRBV7-2 to TRBJ2-7; no clear D gene. Germline V gene data show CDR1 as SGHTA and CDR2 as FQGNSA. Trimming removed 4 bases from V and 0 bases from J, with 7 bases in between. This CDR3 is 13 amino acids long. CDR3 amino acids: CASSSPVSYEQYF. In DNA, the CDR3 is TGTGCCAGCAGCTCACCAGTCTCCTACGAGCAGTACTTC.